The present TCR beta chain was sequenced within a study of cytomegalovirus exposure and HLA in healthy donors. Amplification used 60 Vbeta primers and 13 Jbeta primers. Clones were sequenced by immunoSEQ multiplex PCR, and TCRdb holds only the in-frame ones, with some missing. The sample contains roughly 200,000 clones, around 79% of which appear only once. There are 16 residues in the CDR3. J was trimmed by 3 bases and V by 5 bases; bases with no gene match: 9. CDR1 and CDR2 (germline): LNHDA, SQIVND (reference sequence). The TCR comes from a woman aged 40 to 49 in good health and CMV-seronegative. Sequencing was done on a sample of PBMCs. The chain employs TRBV19 and TRBJ1-2; TRBD1 aligns across 10 bases. The CDR3 protein is CASSSGTGALYYGYTF. The CDR3 DNA reads as TGTGCCAGTAGTTCGGGGACAGGGGCTCTCTACTATGGCTACACCTTC.